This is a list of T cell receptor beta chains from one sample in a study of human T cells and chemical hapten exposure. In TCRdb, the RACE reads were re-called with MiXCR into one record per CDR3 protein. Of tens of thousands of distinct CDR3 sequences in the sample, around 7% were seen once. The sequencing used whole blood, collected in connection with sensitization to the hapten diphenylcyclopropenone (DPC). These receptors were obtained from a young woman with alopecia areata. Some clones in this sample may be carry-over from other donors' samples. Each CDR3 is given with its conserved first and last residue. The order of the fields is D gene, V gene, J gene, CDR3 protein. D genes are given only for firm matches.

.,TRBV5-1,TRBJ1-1,CASSLVGPEHTEAFF
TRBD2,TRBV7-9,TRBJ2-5,CASSLPGGETQYF
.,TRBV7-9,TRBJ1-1,CASSYVVTEAFF
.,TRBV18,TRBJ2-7,CASSPLQGDGHEQYF
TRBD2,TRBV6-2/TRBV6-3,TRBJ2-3,CASSYSLAGGRGDTQYF
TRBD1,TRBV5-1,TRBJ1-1,CASSREGQGVKAFF
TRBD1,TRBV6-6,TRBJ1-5,CASSYVVSGGLEPQHF
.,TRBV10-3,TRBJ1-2,CAIRGDSSNYGYTF
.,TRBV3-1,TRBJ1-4,CASSHPHTVGEKLFF
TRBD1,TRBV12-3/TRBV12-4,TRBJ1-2,CASSTTDRDGYTF
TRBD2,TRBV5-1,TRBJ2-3,CASSLEAGGNTDTQYF
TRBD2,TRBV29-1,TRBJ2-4,CSVATSGGAGVIQYF
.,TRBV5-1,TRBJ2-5,CASSLGRGQGVETQYF
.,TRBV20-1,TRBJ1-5,CSARTGLNSNQPQHF
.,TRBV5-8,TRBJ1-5,CASSLGGVSGPNQPQHF
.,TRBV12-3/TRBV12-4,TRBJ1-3,CASRTSSGNTIYF
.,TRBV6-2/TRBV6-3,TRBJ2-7,CASSYRDLSSYEQYF
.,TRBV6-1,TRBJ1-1,CASSEYQGFTEAFF
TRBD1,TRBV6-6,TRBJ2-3,CASSYPPGTGSSTDTQYF
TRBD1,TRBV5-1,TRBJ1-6,CASSLDGQVFRGPLHF
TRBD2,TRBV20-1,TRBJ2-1,CSGFDPGGAENEQFF
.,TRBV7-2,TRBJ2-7,CASSPEAGDQYF
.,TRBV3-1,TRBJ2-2,CASSLPGDTGELFF
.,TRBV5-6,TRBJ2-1,CASSMAVYNEQFF
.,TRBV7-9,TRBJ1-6,CASSLEGYNSPLHF
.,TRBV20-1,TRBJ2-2,CSARWGRTGELFF
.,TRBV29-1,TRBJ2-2,CSGRQMNTGELFF
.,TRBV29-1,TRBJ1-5,CSVSDNQDQPQHF
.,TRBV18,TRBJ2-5,CASSPWSRTQYF
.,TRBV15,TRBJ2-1,CATSRGSGSGNEQFF
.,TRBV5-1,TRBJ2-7,CASSLGQGGYEQYF
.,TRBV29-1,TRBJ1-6,CSVNETSQSSYNSPLHF
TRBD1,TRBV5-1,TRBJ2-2,CASSSGTVKAGELFF
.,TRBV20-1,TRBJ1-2,CSARQDPTYGYTF
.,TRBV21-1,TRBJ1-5,CASNQAGGRQPQHF
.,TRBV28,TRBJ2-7,CASSWTVNYEQYF
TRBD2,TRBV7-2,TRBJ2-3,CASSLALTSGGGADTQYF
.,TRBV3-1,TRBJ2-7,CASSQIFGDEQYF
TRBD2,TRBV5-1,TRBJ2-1,CASSMRPGGEGNEQFF
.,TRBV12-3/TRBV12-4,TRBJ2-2,CASRSLLANSNTGELFF
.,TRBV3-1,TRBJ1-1,CASSQDPGPRNTEAFF
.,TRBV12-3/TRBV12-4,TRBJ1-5,CASSLIQGGSGNQPQHF
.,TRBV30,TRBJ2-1,CAWTRSAYNEQFF
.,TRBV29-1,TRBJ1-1,CSAEGGVFTEAFF
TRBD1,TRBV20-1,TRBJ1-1,CSATGDRGYTEAFF
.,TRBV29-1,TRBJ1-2,CSVDSLLPYGYTF
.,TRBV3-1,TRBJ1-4,CASRSAGANEKLFF
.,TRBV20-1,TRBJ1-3,CSAIGHISGNTIYF
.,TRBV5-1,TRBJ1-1,CASSLGAGGLMNTEAFF
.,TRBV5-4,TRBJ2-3,CASSSTGEGDTQYF
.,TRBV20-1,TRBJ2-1,CSARDGGRGLNFYNEQFF
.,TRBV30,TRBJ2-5,CAWTPSPGTAKETQYF
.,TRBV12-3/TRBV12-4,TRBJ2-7,CASRGHYEQYF